This T cell receptor beta chain appears in the sequencing data of a study of shared clonotypes between healthy human individuals. Germline V gives CDR1 KGHSH, CDR2 LQKENI. The CDR3 runs 15 residues. The V segment lost 2 bases and the J segment 7 bases; nucleotides outside the gene matches: 10. Using immunoSEQ multiplex PCR, the repertoire was profiled, and TCRdb retains in-frame clones only, with some absent. The sample shows approximately 2.3 million clones, just over 90% of them seen only once. This sequence joins TRBV18 and TRBJ2-7, with TRBD1 identical over 8 bases. Material: naive CD4+ T cells from PBMCs. Sample subset: CD45RA+ positively selected. This TCR was recovered from a man between 18 and 35 years old in good health. Some clones in this sample may be carry-over from other donors' samples. CDR3: CASSPSQGASREQYF. The CDR3 DNA is TGTGCCAGCTCACCAAGTCAGGGGGCTTCGAGAGAGCAGTACTTC.